Each of the 29 T cell receptor beta chains below was sequenced from the same sample in a study of blood T cell repertoires in COVID-19. The repertoire was sequenced with immunoSEQ multiplex PCR; TCRdb's copy has only in-frame clones and lacks some. The sample contains around 110,000 clones, 75% to 95% of which appear only once. The sequenced sample consisted of peripheral blood. The source is a human donor with active COVID-19. The donor label of this sample is uncertain.

V and J are TRBV18 and TRBJ1-2; D possibly corresponds to TRBD1 (5 bases). Germline-derived CDR1 and CDR2 are KGHSH and LQKENI. V shed 1 base and J shed 2 bases, with 8 bases lying between them. The CDR3 consists of 14 residues. The CDR3 DNA follows: TGTGCCAGCTCACCACTGGAGGGGAACTATGGCTACACCTTC. Its protein product is CASSPLEGNYGYTF.

The rearrangement uses TRBV18 and TRBJ2-1, with D possibly being TRBD2 (6 bases). Germline values: CDR1 KGHSH, CDR2 LQKENI. Trimming shortened V by 6 bases and J by 9 bases, and 12 bases separated the two germline ends. The CDR3 extends over 12 amino acids. The CDR3 protein is CASSVSGAEQFF. CDR3 in DNA: TGTGCCAGCTCCGTTAGCGGCGCTGAGCAGTTCTTC.

This sequence joins TRBV27 and TRBJ2-7; D is uncertain. From germline, CDR1 is MNHEY and CDR2 SMNVEV (reference sequence). This CDR3 comprises 14 residues. The V gene lost 10 bases and the J gene lost 5 bases, with 21 bases spanning the gap. The CDR3, as DNA: TGTGCCACCACCTCCACACTATACCTAGACGAGCAGTACTTC. This codes for CATTSTLYLDEQYF.

The V and J genes are TRBV7-2 and TRBJ1-5, with a weak D call TRBD1 (6 bases). Germline assignment: CDR1 SGHTA and CDR2 FQGNSA. Trimming took 0 bases from V and 1 from J, leaving 7 bases between them. The CDR3 is 15 residues long. The CDR3 is CASSLATGSNQPQHF. The CDR3 nucleotides are TGTGCCAGCAGCTTAGCGACAGGCAGCAATCAGCCCCAGCATTTT.

The chain combines TRBV27 with TRBJ1-2; maybe TRBD1 (5 bases). The V gene's germline CDR1 is MNHEY and CDR2 SMNVEV (reference sequence). The CDR3 runs to 14 residues. Trimming left V 4 bases short and J 5 bases short, with 14 bases between. The CDR3 DNA sequence: TGTGCCAGCAGTTCGTCAGGGAATCGGTATGGCTACACCTTC. Its translation is CASSSSGNRYGYTF.

The genes are TRBV6-2 or TRBV6-3 and TRBJ2-7; TRBD2 might be the D (5 bases). Germline V gives CDR1 MNHEY, CDR2 SVGEGT. Between the trimmed V and J ends, which lost 2 bases and 3 bases, there was a span of 11 bases. This CDR3 is 14 amino acids long. The CDR3 DNA reads TGTGCCAGCAGTTACGGGAGAAAGAGCTACGAGCAGTACTTC. Translating gives CASSYGRKSYEQYF.

CDR3 loop: CASSLRTGSNTGELFF. The CDR3 DNA reads as TGCGCCAGCAGCCTTCGGACAGGGTCGAACACCGGGGAGCTGTTTTTT. V gene TRBV5-1 combines with J gene TRBJ2-2, with TRBD1 matching 8 bases. The CDR3 totals 16 residues. From germline, CDR1 is SGHRS and CDR2 YFSETQ. Germline trimming cut 4 bases from V and 0 bases from J; bases unmatched to any gene: 5.

The chain combines TRBV6-2 or TRBV6-3 with TRBJ1-5; the match to TRBD1 covers 9 bases. The CDR3 loop spans 17 amino acids. V shed 4 bases and J 6 bases; nucleotides not matched to a gene: 13. Per germline, CDR1 MNHEY and CDR2 SVGEGT. The CDR3: CASSSIWGQGFGQPQHF. The CDR3 DNA sequence: TGTGCCAGCAGTTCTATATGGGGACAGGGTTTTGGTCAGCCCCAGCATTTT.

This sequence joins TRBV19 and TRBJ2-5; 8 bases fit TRBD2. The CDR3 consists of 15 residues. Germline-derived CDR1 and CDR2 are LNHDA and SQIVND (reference sequence). The junction had 12 bases not matched to a gene; V was cut back by 10 bases and J by 2 bases. CDR3 amino acids: CATRDVAGWQETQYF. DNA for the CDR3: TGTGCCACCCGGGACGTAGCGGGATGGCAAGAGACCCAGTACTTC. The full variable domain, in which reference TRBV19 and TRBJ2-5 provide the parts outside the CDR3, is DGGITQSPKYLFRKEGQNVTLSCEQNLNHDAMYWYRQDPGQGLRLIYYSQIVNDFQKGDIAEGYSVSREKKESFPLTVTSAQKNPTAFYLCATRDVAGWQETQYFGPGTRLLVL.

The rearrangement links TRBV5-1 to TRBJ1-2; 8 nucleotides align to TRBD1. The CDR3 contains 15 residues. The ends lost 0 bases at V and 5 bases at J; junction bases unmatched: 6. Germline assignment: CDR1 SGHRS and CDR2 YFSETQ. The CDR3 spells CASSLAGQGWYGYTF. CDR3 sequence (DNA): TGCGCCAGCAGCTTGGCCGGACAGGGCTGGTATGGCTACACCTTC.

The CDR3 bases are TGTGCCAGCCTAGGACAGGGGATCACTGAAGCTTTCTTT. Protein sequence: CASLGQGITEAFF. This chain connects TRBV27 to TRBJ1-1; 9 bases fit TRBD1. CDR1 is MNHEY and CDR2 is SMNVEV in the germline V gene (reference sequence). After removal of 8 bases from V and 4 bases from J, the junction contained 5 bases not matched to a gene. The CDR3 has 13 residues.

The chain has TRBV15 and TRBJ2-3; D ambiguous. The CDR3 is made up of 16 amino acids. V was clipped by 0 bases and J by 5 bases, with 15 bases between them. Germline V lookup: CDR1 LNHNV, CDR2 YYDKDF (reference sequence). CDR3 protein: CATSRDQVGIGDTQYF. In DNA form, the CDR3 reads TGTGCCACCAGCAGAGATCAAGTGGGCATAGGAGATACGCAGTATTTT.

The chain couples TRBV6-2 or TRBV6-3 to TRBJ2-5; 12 bases agree with TRBD2. Germline V gives CDR1 MNHEY, CDR2 SVGEGT. V shed 2 bases, J shed 7 bases, and the junction held 5 bases outside the gene matches. The CDR3 has 15 amino acids. The CDR3 region has the DNA TGTGCCAGCAGTTACCTAGCGGGGGGGCCCGGGACCCAGTACTTC. It encodes CASSYLAGGPGTQYF.

V usage is TRBV2 and J usage is TRBJ2-5, with 12 positions matching TRBD2. This CDR3 contains 18 residues. The V segment lost 4 bases and the J segment 5 bases; nucleotides outside the gene matches: 14. In germline, CDR1 is SNHLY, CDR2 FYNNEI. CDR3 bases: TGTGCCAGCAGTGTGGGGGCCCGACTAGCGGGGGACGGGGAGACCCAGTACTTC. The encoded protein is CASSVGARLAGDGETQYF.

This clone was counted between two and nine times. This rearrangement joins TRBV5-1 to TRBJ1-4; D not certain. This CDR3 contains 14 residues. Germline-derived CDR1 and CDR2 are SGHRS and YFSETQ. Trimming left V 1 base short and J 6 bases short, with 10 bases between. CDR3 protein: CASSLSMGYEKLFF. The CDR3 DNA reads TGCGCCAGCAGCTTGTCAATGGGCTATGAAAAACTGTTTTTT.

The rearrangement uses TRBV24-1 and TRBJ2-2; 8 positions match TRBD1. Trimming at V came to 4 bases and at J to 5 bases, leaving 5 bases not matched to a gene. Germline lookup yields CDR1 KGHDR and CDR2 SFDVKD. The CDR3 runs 15 residues. CDR3 DNA sequence: TGTGCCACCAGTGAACATCGACAGGGGACCGGGGAGCTGTTTTTT. Residues: CATSEHRQGTGELFF.

This chain uses TRBV27 with TRBJ1-1, with 7 bases that match TRBD1. Germline CDR1 is MNHEY and CDR2 is SMNVEV (reference sequence). V trimming: 5 bases; J trimming: 3 bases; junction bases outside the gene matches: 6. This CDR3 region has 14 residues. The CDR3 DNA reads TGTGCCAGCAGTAAAAGGACAGGAGACACTGAAGCTTTCTTT. Translated: CASSKRTGDTEAFF.

The chain has TRBV27 and TRBJ2-1; 15 nucleotides match TRBD2. The CDR3 has 15 amino acids. The trim removed 6 bases at V and 6 bases at J, leaving 3 bases unmatched. Germline V gives CDR1 MNHEY, CDR2 SMNVEV (reference sequence). The CDR3 region has the DNA TGTGCCAGCAGCGTGGGACTAGCGGGGGGCAATGAGCAGTTCTTC. Translation: CASSVGLAGGNEQFF.

In its sample, this clone was seen once. In DNA form, the CDR3 reads TGTGCCTGGAGTATGGGGGGACGATATGGCTACACCTTC. Translation: CAWSMGGRYGYTF. The chain uses TRBV30 and TRBJ1-2, with D tentatively TRBD1 (5 bases). This CDR3 is 13 amino acids long. Germline V gene data show CDR1 as GTSNPN and CDR2 as SVGIG (reference sequence). V gave up 2 bases and J gave up 5 bases, with 12 bases separating them. The full variable domain, its missing parts supplied by reference TRBV30 and TRBJ1-2, is SQTIHQWPATLVQPVGSPLSLECTVEGTSNPNLYWYRQAAGRGLQLLFYSVGIGQISSEVPQNLSASRPQDRQFILSSKKLLLSDSGFYLCAWSMGGRYGYTFGSGTRLTVV.

The chain links TRBV7-8 to TRBJ2-7, with 8 bases identical to TRBD2. Germline V lookup: CDR1 SGHVS, CDR2 FQNEAQ. Trimming at V came to 5 bases and at J to 3 bases, leaving 9 bases not matched to a gene. The CDR3 has 15 amino acids. CDR3 DNA sequence: TGTGCCAGCAGCACCGAGGCGGGGGGCCACTACGAGCAGTACTTC. It codes for CASSTEAGGHYEQYF.

V gene TRBV6-5 combines with J gene TRBJ1-2; D is unclear. V gave up 0 bases and J gave up 2 bases, with 7 bases separating them. Per the germline V gene, CDR1 is MNHEY and CDR2 is SVGAGI. The CDR3 runs to 14 residues. The CDR3 region is CASSYSGRNYGYTF. In DNA, the CDR3 is TGTGCCAGCAGTTACTCGGGCAGAAACTATGGCTACACCTTC.

This clone was counted a single time. The J gene is TRBJ1-1, the V gene TRBV29-1, with 7 bases lining up with TRBD1. The germline V gene encodes CDR1 SQVTM and CDR2 ANQGSEA. The CDR3 has 15 residues. V lost 2 bases to trimming and J lost 1 base; unmatched junction nucleotides: 7. CDR3 bases: TGCAGCGTTGAACTCCCCACAGGGGCGAACACTGAAGCTTTCTTT. It encodes CSVELPTGANTEAFF.

The rearrangement uses TRBV12-3 or TRBV12-4 and TRBJ1-2; unclear D gene. Trimming pared 2 bases from V and 4 bases from J, leaving 8 bases between. This CDR3 has 13 amino acids. CDR3 amino acids: CASSLLNSYGYTF. The CDR3, as DNA: TGTGCCAGCAGTTTATTGAACAGCTATGGCTACACCTTC.

The chain has TRBV28 and TRBJ1-2, with 8 bases identical to TRBD1. J lost 8 bases, V lost 6 bases, and 8 bases had no gene match. In germline, CDR1 is MDHEN, CDR2 SYDVKM. The CDR3 extends over 13 amino acids. Written as DNA, the CDR3 is TGTGCCAGCAGAACCCGGGACAGGCAGGGCTACACCTTC. Translated, it gives CASRTRDRQGYTF.

V usage is TRBV5-1 and J usage is TRBJ1-2, with 9 nucleotides matching TRBD1. Germline values: CDR1 SGHRS, CDR2 YFSETQ. This CDR3 region has 14 residues. V lost 6 bases to trimming and J lost 5 bases; unmatched junction nucleotides: 8. In DNA form, the CDR3 reads TGCGCCAGCAACCGACAGGGGGGGTTATATGGCTACACCTTC. Its translation: CASNRQGGLYGYTF.

This chain uses TRBV28 with TRBJ2-1; no clear D gene. With 6 bases removed from V and 7 bases from J, the gap between germline ends came to 13 bases. Germline V gene data show CDR1 as MDHEN and CDR2 as SYDVKM. The CDR3 extends over 13 amino acids. The CDR3 loop reads CASSHGWANEQFF. CDR3 nucleotides: TGTGCCAGCAGCCATGGATGGGCGAATGAGCAGTTCTTC.

V usage is TRBV9 and J usage is TRBJ1-4; 7 bases align to TRBD1. The germline gives CDR1 SGDLS, CDR2 YYNGEE. This CDR3 comprises 15 residues. V gave up 0 bases and J gave up 4 bases; unmatched junction bases: 3. The chain's CDR3 is CASSVGGQLNEKLFF. For the CDR3, the DNA is TGTGCCAGCAGCGTAGGGGGACAGCTTAATGAAAAACTGTTTTTT.

The chain uses TRBV27 and TRBJ2-5; D possibly corresponds to TRBD1 (6 bases). Deletions cut 6 bases from V and 2 bases from J, with 10 bases between. This CDR3 is 13 amino acids long. Germline loops: CDR1 MNHEY, CDR2 SMNVEV (reference sequence). CDR3 sequence reads: CASRGHLQETQYF. The CDR3 region has the DNA TGTGCCAGCAGGGGACACTTGCAAGAGACCCAGTACTTC.

The chain links TRBV9 to TRBJ1-1; D is possibly TRBD1 (5 bases). From germline, CDR1 is SGDLS and CDR2 YYNGEE. The CDR3 has 16 amino acids. V was trimmed by 3 bases and J by 0 bases, leaving 15 bases between them. This CDR3 is CASSEVKTAMNTEAFF. For the CDR3, the DNA is TGTGCCAGCAGCGAAGTAAAGACAGCCATGAACACTGAAGCTTTCTTT.